The T cell receptor beta chain described here comes from a study of tumor and adjacent non-tumor tissue in lung cancer. Across the study: Each sample yielded a few million productive TCRbeta reads on average.

Study findings and constraints: Tumor repertoires had a smaller top 100 clone share than normal lung. Compared with tumor, normal lung showed significantly lower TCR diversity. Higher tumor TCR diversity was associated with shorter survival.

Germline-derived CDR1 and CDR2 are DFQATT and SNEGSKA (reference sequence). The length of the CDR3 is 15 residues. The library came from three nested PCR rounds adapted from ARM-PCR protocols. From the multiplex PCR reads, TCRdb called clonotypes with MiXCR, one entry per CDR3 protein. The table has under 250,000 distinct CDR3 sequences, 70% to 75% seen once; the top ten hold almost 25%. No cell sorting was done before RNA was extracted from the tissue. A few counts support this clonotype. Its specificity is not known. A single base separates this from a much larger clone, so it may be a read error. The chain employs TRBV20-1 and TRBJ2-7; the match to TRBD2 covers 9 bases. This clonotype was sampled from a man aged 60 to 75 with non-small cell lung cancer. The sequenced material came from lung tumor tissue. CDR3 sequence (DNA): TGCAGTGTCACCACTGGGCGGGGGGGTACCTACGAGCACTACTTC. This codes for CSVTTGRGGTYEHYF.